This T cell receptor beta chain was recorded in a study of cytotoxic CD8 clonotypes in ibrutinib-treated CLL (dated by TCRdb to the early 2020s). Study-level background: The cohort had 11 to 12 relapsed/refractory and 15 treatment-naive patients; 17 were IGHV unmutated. Response samples were obtained after a median of roughly eleven months of treatment, with a range of about 6 to 40 months. Patients were still on ibrutinib when every remission and progressive disease sample was collected. On average, each sample had some 260,000 productive templates and approximately 100,000 productive rearrangements. Longitudinal samples were available for 26 of the 86 trial participants. Partial responses were observed in about 24 patients and complete responses in 2; after a median follow-up of 68 months, remission was maintained in 15 or so patients and progression was observed in some twelve. Cryopreserved peripheral blood mononuclear cells were obtained before treatment, at response, and at either sustained remission or disease progression. What the work shows at the level of the full study, not this receptor alone: Clonality rose at ibrutinib response, remained stable during sustained remission, and dropped back toward baseline at progression. At baseline, clonality was higher than in age-matched healthy donors and showed a strong correlation with circulating CD8+ T-cell counts. Sampling times were not matched between patients in sustained remission and patients whose disease was progressing, and lymph node repertoires were not examined. Public clonotypes were rare and either contracted or stayed stable during treatment, and the rise in clonality at ibrutinib response reflected the expansion of private clonotypes.

Each clonotype received, on average, 10x coverage in deep resolution sequencing performed on a MiSeq, where the target depth lay between 1 in 1 million and 1 in 200,000 T cells. The immunoSEQ hsTCRB Kit was used to generate TCR beta libraries. The original pipeline was this. Data were analyzed with ImmunoSEQ Data Assistant and ImmunoSEQ Analyzer, with V, D and J genes assigned per IMGT definitions. Clonality was computed as one minus normalized Shannon entropy of productive rearrangement frequencies, ranging from 0 to 1. Public clonotype analysis was restricted to overrepresented clonotypes comprising at least 0.05% of each patient's repertoire. Thirteen repertoires from age-matched healthy donors, obtained from immuneACCESS, served as clonality controls. Not all clones reach the TCRdb copy of this immuneACCESS table, which keeps in-frame sequences only. Checked studies attribute under half of the gap to unresolved V genes and leave the rest unexplained. V, J and clone size reflect that table, while D and trimming were determined from the DNA. The sample table lists 250,000 to 350,000 clones, less than 85% of them with a count of one. The top ten hold about 5.8% of the sample.

The label giving this sample's time point can be read as: progressive disease on ibrutinib. Roughly 2 micrograms of genomic DNA were extracted from cryopreserved PBMCs for TCR beta library preparation. Longitudinal blood samples from CLL patients on ibrutinib monotherapy underwent high-throughput TCR beta sequencing. The patients took part in an open-label, single-center phase 2 trial of ibrutinib monotherapy. Of note for this clone: The clone's antigen remains unknown. No qualities accompany the bases; no much larger clone lies one base away.

The CDR3 runs 13 amino acids, cysteine and phenylalanine included. This entry keeps only the CDR3 DNA: 39 bases, framed from base 1. A distance of 9 bases separates the germline ends of V and J, which lose 4 bases and 4 bases respectively. The germline V gene provides CDR1 SGHTA and CDR2 FQGTGA. The sequencing used PBMCs, collected at disease progression, from a patient treated with ibrutinib. This chain is built from TRBV7-3 and TRBJ2-3, and TRBD2 may be the D gene, going by 6 matching bases. The receptor comes from a human donor with chronic lymphocytic leukemia. The encoded CDR3 is CASSSTGADTQYF. The DNA sequence reads TGTGCCAGCAGCTCGACGGGGGCAGATACGCAGTATTTT.